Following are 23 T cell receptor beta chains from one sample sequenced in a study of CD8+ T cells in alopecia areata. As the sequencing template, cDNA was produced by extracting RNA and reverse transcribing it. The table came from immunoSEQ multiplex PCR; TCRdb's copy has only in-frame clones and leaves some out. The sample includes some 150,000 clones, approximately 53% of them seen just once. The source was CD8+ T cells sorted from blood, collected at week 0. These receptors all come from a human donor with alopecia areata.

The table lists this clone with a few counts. For the CDR3, the DNA is TGCGCCAGCAGCTACTACACGGCGGCCGGCACAGATACGCAGTATTTT. Its protein is CASSYYTAAGTDTQYF. V usage is TRBV5-1 and J usage is TRBJ2-3; unclear D gene. There are 16 residues in the CDR3. Germline values: CDR1 SGHRS, CDR2 YFSETQ. V was pared by 3 bases and J by 1 base, with 15 bases between.

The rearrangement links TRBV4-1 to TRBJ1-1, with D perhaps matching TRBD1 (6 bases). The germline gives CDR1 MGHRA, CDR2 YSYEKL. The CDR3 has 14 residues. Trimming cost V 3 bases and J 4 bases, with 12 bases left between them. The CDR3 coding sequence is TGCGCCAGCAGCCAGCAGGAAGGGGGCACTGAAGCTTTCTTT. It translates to CASSQQEGGTEAFF.

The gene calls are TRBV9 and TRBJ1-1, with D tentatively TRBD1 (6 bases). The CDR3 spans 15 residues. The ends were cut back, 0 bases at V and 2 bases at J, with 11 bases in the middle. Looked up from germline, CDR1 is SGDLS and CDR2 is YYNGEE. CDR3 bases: TGTGCCAGCAGCGTAGCGACAGGATTTAACACTGAAGCTTTCTTT. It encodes CASSVATGFNTEAFF. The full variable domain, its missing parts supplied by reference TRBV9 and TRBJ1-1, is DSGVTQTPKHLITATGQRVTLRCSPRSGDLSVYWYQQSLDQGLQFLIQYYNGEERAKGNILERFSAQQFPDLHSELNLSSLELGDSALYFCASSVATGFNTEAFFGQGTRLTVV.

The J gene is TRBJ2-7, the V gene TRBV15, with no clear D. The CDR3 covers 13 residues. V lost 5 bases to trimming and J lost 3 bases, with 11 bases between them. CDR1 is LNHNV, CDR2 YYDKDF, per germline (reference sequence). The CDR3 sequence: CATSPRDHYEQYF. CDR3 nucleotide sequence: TGTGCCACCAGCCCCCGCGACCACTACGAGCAGTACTTC. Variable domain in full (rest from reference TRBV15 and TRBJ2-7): DAMVIQNPRYQVTQFGKPVTLSCSQTLNHNVMYWYQQKSSQAPKLLFHYYDKDFNNEADTPDNFQSRRPNTSFCFLDIRSPGLGDTAMYLCATSPRDHYEQYFGPGTRLTVT.

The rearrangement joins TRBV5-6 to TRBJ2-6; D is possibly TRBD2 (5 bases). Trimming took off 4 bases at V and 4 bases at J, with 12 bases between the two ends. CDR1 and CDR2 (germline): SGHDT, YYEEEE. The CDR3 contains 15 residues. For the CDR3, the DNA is TGTGCCAGCAGCGGACGGGGTCGCGGGGCCAACGTCCTGACTTTC. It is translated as CASSGRGRGANVLTF.

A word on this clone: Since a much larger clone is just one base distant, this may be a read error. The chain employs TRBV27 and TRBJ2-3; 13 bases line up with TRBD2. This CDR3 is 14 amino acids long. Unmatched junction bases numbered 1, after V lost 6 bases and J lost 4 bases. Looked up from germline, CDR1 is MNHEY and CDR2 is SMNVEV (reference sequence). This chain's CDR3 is CASRGTSGADTQYF. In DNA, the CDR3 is TGTGCCAGCAGAGGGACTAGCGGGGCAGATACGCAGTATTTT.

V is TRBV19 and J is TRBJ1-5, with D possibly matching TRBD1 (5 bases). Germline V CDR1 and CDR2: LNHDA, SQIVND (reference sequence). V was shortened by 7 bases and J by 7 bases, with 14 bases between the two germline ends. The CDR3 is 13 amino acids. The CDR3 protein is CASNEQVEQPQHF. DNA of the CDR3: TGTGCCAGTAATGAACAGGTCGAACAGCCCCAGCATTTT. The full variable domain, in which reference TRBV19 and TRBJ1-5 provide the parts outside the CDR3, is DGGITQSPKYLFRKEGQNVTLSCEQNLNHDAMYWYRQDPGQGLRLIYYSQIVNDFQKGDIAEGYSVSREKKESFPLTVTSAQKNPTAFYLCASNEQVEQPQHFGDGTRLSIL.

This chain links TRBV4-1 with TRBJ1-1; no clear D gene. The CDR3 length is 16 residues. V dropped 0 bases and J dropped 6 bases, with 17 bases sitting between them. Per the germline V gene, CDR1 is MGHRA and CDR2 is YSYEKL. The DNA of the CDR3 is TGCGCCAGCAGCCAAGAGGCGGCCAGCGGACGACCTGAAGCTTTCTTT. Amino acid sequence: CASSQEAASGRPEAFF.

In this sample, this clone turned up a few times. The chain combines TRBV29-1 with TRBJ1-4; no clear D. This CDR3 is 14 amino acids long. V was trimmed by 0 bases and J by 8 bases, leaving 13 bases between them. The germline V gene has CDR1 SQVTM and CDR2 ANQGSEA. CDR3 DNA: TGCAGCGTTGAAGATGGAGACATTCCCGAAAAACTGTTTTTT. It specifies CSVEDGDIPEKLFF.

Here the CDR3 reads CSVEKGDRGAVYTF. Here the CDR3 DNA reads TGCAGCGTTGAGAAAGGGGACAGGGGCGCCGTCTACACCTTC. The chain carries TRBV29-1 and TRBJ1-2, with 10 bases matching TRBD1. The CDR3 consists of 14 residues. Germline V gene data show CDR1 as SQVTM and CDR2 as ANQGSEA. The ends lost 3 bases at V and 10 bases at J; junction bases unmatched: 11. The full variable domain, its missing parts supplied by reference TRBV29-1 and TRBJ1-2, is SAVISQKPSRDICQRGTSLTIQCQVDSQVTMMFWYRQQPGQSLTLIATANQGSEATYESGFVIDKFPISRPNLTFSTLTVSNMSPEDSSIYLCSVEKGDRGAVYTFGSGTRLTVV.

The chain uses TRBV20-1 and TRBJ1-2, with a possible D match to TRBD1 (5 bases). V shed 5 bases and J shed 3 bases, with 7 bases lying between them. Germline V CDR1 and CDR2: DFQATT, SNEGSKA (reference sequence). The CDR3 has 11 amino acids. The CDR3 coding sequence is TGCAGTGCTGAACAGGACTATGGCTACACCTTC. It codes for CSAEQDYGYTF.

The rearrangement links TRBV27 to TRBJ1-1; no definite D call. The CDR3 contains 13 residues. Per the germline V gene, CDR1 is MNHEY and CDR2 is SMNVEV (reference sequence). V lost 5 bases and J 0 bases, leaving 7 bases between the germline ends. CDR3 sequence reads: CASSPRMNTEAFF. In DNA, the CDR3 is TGTGCCAGCAGTCCCCGGATGAACACTGAAGCTTTCTTT.

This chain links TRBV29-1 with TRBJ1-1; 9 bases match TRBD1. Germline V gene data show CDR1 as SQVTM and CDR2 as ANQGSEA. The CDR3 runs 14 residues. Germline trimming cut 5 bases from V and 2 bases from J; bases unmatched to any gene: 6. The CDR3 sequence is CSVLPGQGNTEAFF. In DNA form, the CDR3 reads TGCAGCGTTTTACCGGGACAGGGCAACACTGAAGCTTTCTTT.

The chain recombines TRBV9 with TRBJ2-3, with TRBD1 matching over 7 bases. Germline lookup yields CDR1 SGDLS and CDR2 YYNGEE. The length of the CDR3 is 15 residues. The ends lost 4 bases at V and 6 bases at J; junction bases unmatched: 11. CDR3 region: CASSRAGGMGDTQYF. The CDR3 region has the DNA TGTGCCAGCAGCAGAGCAGGGGGAATGGGGGATACGCAGTATTTT.

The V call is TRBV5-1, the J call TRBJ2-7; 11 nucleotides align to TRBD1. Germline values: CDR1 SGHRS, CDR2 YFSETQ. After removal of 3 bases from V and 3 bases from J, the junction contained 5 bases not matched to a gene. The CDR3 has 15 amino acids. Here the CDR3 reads CASSYGTGGGYEQYF. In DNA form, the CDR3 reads TGCGCCAGCAGCTACGGGACAGGGGGTGGCTACGAGCAGTACTTC.

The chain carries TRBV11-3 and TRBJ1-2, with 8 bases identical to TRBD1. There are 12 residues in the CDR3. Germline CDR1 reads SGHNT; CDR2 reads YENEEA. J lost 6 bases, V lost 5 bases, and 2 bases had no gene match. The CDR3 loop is CASSRTGNGYTF. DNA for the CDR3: TGTGCCAGCAGCCGGACAGGGAATGGCTACACCTTC.

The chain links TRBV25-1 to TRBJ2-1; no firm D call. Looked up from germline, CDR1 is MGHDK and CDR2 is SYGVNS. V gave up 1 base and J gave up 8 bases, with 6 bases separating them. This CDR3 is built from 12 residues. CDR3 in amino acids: CASSEFRDEQFF. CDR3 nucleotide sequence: TGTGCCAGCAGTGAATTTCGGGATGAGCAGTTCTTC.

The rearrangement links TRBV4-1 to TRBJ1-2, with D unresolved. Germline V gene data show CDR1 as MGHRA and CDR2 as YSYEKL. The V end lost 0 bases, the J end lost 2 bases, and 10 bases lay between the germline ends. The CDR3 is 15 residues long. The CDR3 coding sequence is TGCGCCAGCAGCCAAGATTTTGGCGGAAACTATGGCTACACCTTC. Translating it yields CASSQDFGGNYGYTF.

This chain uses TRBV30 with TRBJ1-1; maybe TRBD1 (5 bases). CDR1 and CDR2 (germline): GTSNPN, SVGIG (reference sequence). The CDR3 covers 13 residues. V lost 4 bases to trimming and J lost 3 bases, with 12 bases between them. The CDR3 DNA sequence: TGTGCCTGGATCCCTACAGGTTACACTGAAGCTTTCTTT. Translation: CAWIPTGYTEAFF.

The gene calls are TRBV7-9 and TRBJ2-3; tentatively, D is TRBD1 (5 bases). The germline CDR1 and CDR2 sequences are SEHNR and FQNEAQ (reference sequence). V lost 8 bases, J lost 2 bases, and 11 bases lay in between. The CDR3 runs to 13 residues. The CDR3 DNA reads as TGTGCCAGCCTTGACAGCAACACAGATACGCAGTATTTT. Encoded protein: CASLDSNTDTQYF.

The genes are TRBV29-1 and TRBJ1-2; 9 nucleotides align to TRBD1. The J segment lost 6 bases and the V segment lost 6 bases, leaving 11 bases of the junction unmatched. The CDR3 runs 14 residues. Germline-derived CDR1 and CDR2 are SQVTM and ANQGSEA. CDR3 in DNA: TGCAGCGTAAATCCTGGACAGGGGATGGATGGCTACACCTTC. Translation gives CSVNPGQGMDGYTF.

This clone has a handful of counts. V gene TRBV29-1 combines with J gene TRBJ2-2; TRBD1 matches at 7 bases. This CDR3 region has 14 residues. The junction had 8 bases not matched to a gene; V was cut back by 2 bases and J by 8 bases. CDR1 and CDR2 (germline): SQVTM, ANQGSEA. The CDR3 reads CSVEIQGRQGELFF. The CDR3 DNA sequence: TGCAGCGTTGAAATACAGGGGAGACAGGGGGAGCTGTTTTTT.

The DNA of the CDR3 is TGCAGCGTTGAAGGGGACAGGGCCGACGAGCAGTACTTC. Translated, it gives CSVEGDRADEQYF. V is TRBV29-1 and J is TRBJ2-5; TRBD1 agrees at 9 bases. The J call may be mistaken, given a closer DNA end match to TRBJ2-7. The CDR3 contains 13 residues. Germline V gene lookup returns CDR1 SQVTM and CDR2 ANQGSEA.